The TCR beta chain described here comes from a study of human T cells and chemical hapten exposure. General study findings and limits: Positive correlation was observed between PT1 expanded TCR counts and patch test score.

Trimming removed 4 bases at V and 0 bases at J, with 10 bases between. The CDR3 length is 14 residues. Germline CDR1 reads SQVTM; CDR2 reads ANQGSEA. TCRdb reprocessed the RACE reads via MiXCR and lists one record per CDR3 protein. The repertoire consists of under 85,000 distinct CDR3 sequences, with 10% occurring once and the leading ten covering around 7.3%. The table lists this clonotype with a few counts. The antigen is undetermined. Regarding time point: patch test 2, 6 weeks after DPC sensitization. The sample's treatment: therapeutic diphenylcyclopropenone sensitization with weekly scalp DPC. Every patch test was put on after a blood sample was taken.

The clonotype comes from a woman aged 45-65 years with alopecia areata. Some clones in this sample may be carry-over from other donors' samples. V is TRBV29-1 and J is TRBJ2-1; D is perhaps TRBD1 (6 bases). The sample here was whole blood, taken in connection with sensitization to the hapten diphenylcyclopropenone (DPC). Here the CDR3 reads CSVVTGSSYNEQFF. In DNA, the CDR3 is TGCAGCGTTGTCACAGGGAGCTCCTACAATGAGCAGTTCTTC.